This T cell receptor beta chain was identified in a study of Ad26.COV2.S vaccination and SARS-CoV-2 variants. Germline values: CDR1 SGHTA, CDR2 FQGTGA. There are 12 residues in the CDR3. J lost 9 bases, V lost 5 bases, and 4 bases had no gene match. This clone occurred once. The treatment here: some 19 received Ad26.COV2.S at low or high dose, single or two shots; about 5 received placebo; per-sample allocation not given. Repertoires come from day 63 after the first vaccine or placebo injection. Assay: immunoSEQ multiplex PCR; the TCRdb copy retains only in-frame clones and omits some. The sample lists about 370,000 clones, about 88% occurring once.

The sequencing here drew on peripheral blood, taken in a trial of Ad26.COV2.S vaccine versus placebo. The source of this sequence is a person aged 18 to 59 who received the Ad26.COV2.S COVID-19 vaccine or a placebo. The rearrangement joins TRBV7-3 to TRBJ2-1; 7 bases line up with TRBD2. This chain's CDR3 is CASSPTGGEQFF. Written as DNA, the CDR3 is TGTGCCAGCAGCCCCACGGGGGGTGAGCAGTTCTTC.